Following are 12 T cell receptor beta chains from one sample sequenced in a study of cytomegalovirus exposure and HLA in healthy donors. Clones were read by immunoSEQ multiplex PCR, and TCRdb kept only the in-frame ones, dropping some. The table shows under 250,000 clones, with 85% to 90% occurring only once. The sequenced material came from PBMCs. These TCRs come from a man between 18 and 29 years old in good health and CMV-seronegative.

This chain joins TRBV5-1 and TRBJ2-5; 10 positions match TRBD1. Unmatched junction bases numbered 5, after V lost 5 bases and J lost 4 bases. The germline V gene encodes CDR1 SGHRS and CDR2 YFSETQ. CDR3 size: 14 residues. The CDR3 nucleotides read TGCGCCAGCAGATGGACAGGGGGGGTAGAGACCCAGTACTTC. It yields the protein CASRWTGGVETQYF.

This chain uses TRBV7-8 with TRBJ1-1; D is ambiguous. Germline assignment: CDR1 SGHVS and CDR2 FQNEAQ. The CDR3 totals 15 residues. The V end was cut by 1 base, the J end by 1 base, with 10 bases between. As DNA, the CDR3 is TGTGCCAGCAGCTTAGACGCGGGAGCGAACACTGAAGCTTTCTTT. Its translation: CASSLDAGANTEAFF.

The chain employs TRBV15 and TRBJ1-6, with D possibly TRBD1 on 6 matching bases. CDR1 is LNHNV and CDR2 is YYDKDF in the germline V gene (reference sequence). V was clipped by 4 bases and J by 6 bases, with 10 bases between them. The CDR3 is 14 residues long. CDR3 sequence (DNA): TGTGCCACCAGCATCGGGACAATTAATTCACCCCTCCACTTT. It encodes CATSIGTINSPLHF.

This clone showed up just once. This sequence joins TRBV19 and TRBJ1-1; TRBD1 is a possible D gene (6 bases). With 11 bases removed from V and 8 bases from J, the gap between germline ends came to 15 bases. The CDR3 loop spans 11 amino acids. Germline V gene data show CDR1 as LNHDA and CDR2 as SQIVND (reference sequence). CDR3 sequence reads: CAAGVGLEAFF. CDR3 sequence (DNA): TGTGCCGCAGGGGTTGGACTCGAAGCTTTCTTT.

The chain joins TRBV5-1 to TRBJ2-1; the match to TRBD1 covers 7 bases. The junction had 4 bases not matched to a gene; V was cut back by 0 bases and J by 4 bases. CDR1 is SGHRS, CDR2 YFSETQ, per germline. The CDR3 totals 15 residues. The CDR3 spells CASSLAMTGYNEQFF. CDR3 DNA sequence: TGCGCCAGCAGCTTGGCCATGACAGGGTACAATGAGCAGTTCTTC.

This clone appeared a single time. CDR3 in amino acids: CASSPPWGGVNTEAFF. The CDR3 nucleotides are TGTGCCAGCAGTCCACCCTGGGGAGGGGTGAACACTGAAGCTTTCTTT. J is TRBJ1-1 and V is TRBV28, with TRBD1 as a possible D gene (5 bases). The CDR3 sequence is 16 residues long. CDR1 and CDR2 (germline): MDHEN, SYDVKM. V was shortened by 5 bases and J by 0 bases, with 16 bases between the two germline ends.

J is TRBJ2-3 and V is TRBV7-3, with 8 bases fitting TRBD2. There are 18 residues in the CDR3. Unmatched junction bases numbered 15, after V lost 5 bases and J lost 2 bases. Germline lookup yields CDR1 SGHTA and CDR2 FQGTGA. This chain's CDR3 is CASSPRGRAGEYTDTQYF. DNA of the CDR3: TGTGCCAGCAGCCCCAGGGGTAGAGCGGGGGAGTACACAGATACGCAGTATTTT.

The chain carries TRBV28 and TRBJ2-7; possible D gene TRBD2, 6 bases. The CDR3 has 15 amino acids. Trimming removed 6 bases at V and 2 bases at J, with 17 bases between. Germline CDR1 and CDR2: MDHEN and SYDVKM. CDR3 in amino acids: CASRYGPERAYEQYF. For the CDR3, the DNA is TGTGCCAGCAGATACGGACCGGAGCGGGCCTACGAGCAGTACTTC.

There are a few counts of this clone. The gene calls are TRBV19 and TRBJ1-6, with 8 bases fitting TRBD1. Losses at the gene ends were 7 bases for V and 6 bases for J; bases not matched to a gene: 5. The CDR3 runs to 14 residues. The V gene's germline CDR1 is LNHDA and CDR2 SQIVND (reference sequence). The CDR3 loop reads CASKVGTGNSPLHF. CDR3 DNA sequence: TGTGCCAGTAAGGTCGGGACAGGTAATTCACCCCTCCACTTT.

In DNA, the CDR3 is TGTGCCAGTAGTGACCCAGGTATTCACGAAAAACTGTTTTTT. Encoded protein: CASSDPGIHEKLFF. The rearrangement uses TRBV19 and TRBJ1-4; D unresolved. Between the trimmed V and J ends, which lost 5 bases and 8 bases, there was a span of 15 bases. This CDR3 contains 14 residues. Germline V gene sequence: CDR1 LNHDA, CDR2 SQIVND (reference sequence).

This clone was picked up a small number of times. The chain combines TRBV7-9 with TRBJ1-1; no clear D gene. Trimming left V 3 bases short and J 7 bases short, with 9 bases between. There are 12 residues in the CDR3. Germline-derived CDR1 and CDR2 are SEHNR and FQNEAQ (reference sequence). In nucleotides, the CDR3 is TGTGCCAGCAGCTTCCCCGGGAGTGAAGCTTTCTTT. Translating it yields CASSFPGSEAFF.

The CDR3 nucleotides are TGTGCCAGCAGTGTCCCGGGACAGGGGGCGCACGAGCAGTACTTC. Its translation is CASSVPGQGAHEQYF. The chain carries TRBV28 and TRBJ2-7, with TRBD1 matching over 12 bases. The length of the CDR3 is 15 residues. The germline CDR1 and CDR2 sequences are MDHEN and SYDVKM. The J segment lost 5 bases and the V segment lost 5 bases, leaving 7 bases of the junction unmatched.